This entry lists 28 T cell receptor beta chains sequenced from one sample in a study of blood T cell repertoires in COVID-19 (TCRdb year 2020). Library preparation employed the immunoSEQ multiplex PCR assay. TCRdb re-hosts the immuneACCESS table, in-frame sequences only. Its copies lack some clones; in the studies checked, an unresolved V gene accounts for under half of them, and the cause for the rest is not known. This sample is represented by 340,000 or so clones; around 82% of them were singletons. The ten largest clones represent approximately 3.1% of the sample. The sequenced sample consisted of peripheral blood. Receptors were obtained from a man younger than 45 with active or convalescent COVID-19.

The V gene is TRBV14, the J gene TRBJ1-1, with D possibly being TRBD1 (5 bases). The CDR3 consists of 16 residues. V was trimmed by 4 bases and J by 5 bases, leaving 20 bases between them. Germline V lookup: CDR1 SGHDN, CDR2 FVKESK. CDR3 protein: CASSLLRVSRGTEAFF. CDR3 nucleotides: TGTGCCAGCAGCCTCCTTCGGGTCTCTAGGGGAACTGAAGCTTTCTTT.

This chain links TRBV30 with TRBJ2-3, with 8 positions matching TRBD2. This CDR3 contains 14 residues. Germline V gene lookup returns CDR1 GTSNPN and CDR2 SVGIG (reference sequence). The junction had 5 bases not matched to a gene; V was cut back by 0 bases and J by 6 bases. CDR3 coding DNA: TGTGCCTGGAGTGTACTAGCGGAAATGGATACGCAGTATTTT. Translating it yields CAWSVLAEMDTQYF.

V and J are TRBV3-1 (or the pseudogene TRBV3-2) and TRBJ2-7; unclear D gene. The V gene lost 0 bases and the J gene lost 2 bases, with 14 bases spanning the gap. The germline V gene has CDR1 LGHDT and CDR2 YNNKEL (reference sequence). The CDR3 is 16 amino acids. The CDR3 DNA follows: TGTGCCAGCAGCCAAGAGGGCTTCGCTTCCCCCTACGAGCAGTACTTC. Its protein is CASSQEGFASPYEQYF.

V usage is TRBV6-5 and J usage is TRBJ2-7; D not certain. Trimming stripped 3 bases from V and 2 bases from J, with 11 bases between. This CDR3 contains 14 residues. Germline lookup yields CDR1 MNHEY and CDR2 SVGAGI. CDR3 sequence (DNA): TGTGCCAGCAGTTATACGGGTCTTGCCTACGAGCAGTACTTC. This encodes CASSYTGLAYEQYF.

The chain employs TRBV11-3 and TRBJ2-3; 14 positions agree with TRBD2. The trim removed 5 bases at V and 3 bases at J, leaving 4 bases unmatched. The CDR3 covers 16 residues. The germline gives CDR1 SGHNT, CDR2 YENEEA. CDR3 coding DNA: TGTGCCAGCAGCGCCGGGACTAGCGGGAGAACAGATACGCAGTATTTT. Protein: CASSAGTSGRTDTQYF.

The rearrangement links TRBV6-5 to TRBJ1-6; D gene ambiguous. The germline gives CDR1 MNHEY, CDR2 SVGAGI. The V end was cut by 0 bases, the J end by 9 bases, with 15 bases between. The CDR3 spans 16 residues. The chain's CDR3 is CASSYSKRLRGSPLHF. The CDR3 coding sequence is TGTGCCAGCAGTTACTCGAAAAGGTTACGGGGTTCACCCCTCCACTTT.

The rearrangement links TRBV29-1 to TRBJ2-1; D not resolved. Deletions cut 6 bases from V and 10 bases from J, with 16 bases between. The CDR3 spans 12 residues. Germline V gene data show CDR1 as SQVTM and CDR2 as ANQGSEA. The CDR3 DNA reads TGCAGCGTGGAACCCCTAGGAAACGAGCAGTTCTTC. This codes for CSVEPLGNEQFF.

The chain employs TRBV4-3 and TRBJ2-5; TRBD1 aligns across 10 bases. V gave up 4 bases and J gave up 5 bases; unmatched junction bases: 10. The CDR3 loop spans 16 amino acids. Germline V gene sequence: CDR1 LGHNA, CDR2 YSLEER. CDR3 bases: TGCGCCAGCAGCCGGGGGGACAGGGGAACAACCGAGACCCAGTACTTC. Its protein product is CASSRGDRGTTETQYF.

CDR3 nucleotide sequence: TGTGCCAGCAGCTTAGTTGTCCGCTCTGGAAACACCATATATTTT. Translation: CASSLVVRSGNTIYF. The V call is TRBV7-9, the J call TRBJ1-3; D is ambiguous. Germline assignment: CDR1 SEHNR and CDR2 FQNEAQ (reference sequence). With 1 base removed from V and 0 bases from J, the gap between germline ends came to 7 bases. This CDR3 contains 15 residues.

The chain carries TRBV4-3 and TRBJ1-6; 10 bases match TRBD1. The CDR3 contains 14 residues. Losses at the gene ends were 3 bases for V and 7 bases for J; bases not matched to a gene: 0. Germline V gene sequence: CDR1 LGHNA, CDR2 YSLEER. The CDR3 is CASSQGQGNSPLHF. The CDR3 DNA follows: TGCGCCAGCAGCCAGGGACAGGGGAATTCACCCCTCCACTTT.

V gene TRBV5-1 combines with J gene TRBJ1-6, with D possibly matching TRBD1 (5 bases). Germline values: CDR1 SGHRS, CDR2 YFSETQ. Trimming took 0 bases from V and 7 from J, leaving 17 bases between them. The CDR3 loop spans 17 amino acids. CDR3 in amino acids: CASSLEGLGRVNSPLHF. The CDR3, as DNA: TGCGCCAGCAGCTTGGAAGGTCTGGGCAGGGTAAATTCACCCCTCCACTTT.

The CDR3 DNA reads as TGTGCCAGCAGCCAGACAGAACTATACAATGAGCAGTTCTTC. Amino acid sequence: CASSQTELYNEQFF. The chain is built from TRBV5-8 and TRBJ2-1, with a tentative D call TRBD1 (5 bases). V was shortened by 4 bases and J by 4 bases, with 12 bases between the two germline ends. Germline V lookup: CDR1 SGHTS, CDR2 YDEGEE. The CDR3 totals 14 residues.

The chain employs TRBV28 and TRBJ2-7; TRBD2 might be the D (7 bases). CDR3 length equals 15 residues. Germline V lookup: CDR1 MDHEN, CDR2 SYDVKM. V was shortened by 6 bases and J by 6 bases, with 21 bases between the two germline ends. The CDR3 nucleotides read TGTGCCAGCAGGAGGGAACGGGGGGCTGGGAGCGAGCAGTACTTC. Amino acids: CASRRERGAGSEQYF.

This clone was seen a handful of times. The DNA for the CDR3 is TGTGCCAGCAGCCGAGGATACTACGAGCAGTACTTC. It codes for CASSRGYYEQYF. J is TRBJ2-7 and V is TRBV12-3 or TRBV12-4, with D unresolved. The V end lost 6 bases, the J end lost 3 bases, and 9 bases lay between the germline ends. The CDR3 is 12 residues long.

The V gene is TRBV29-1, the J gene TRBJ2-1; TRBD2 agrees at 9 bases. Germline CDR1 SQVTM, CDR2 ANQGSEA. The CDR3 is 20 residues long. V was pared by 3 bases and J by 0 bases, with 18 bases of the junction left unmatched. DNA of the CDR3: TGCAGCGTTGACTCCCTAGGCTGGGCTAGCGGGGCCCTCTCCTACAATGAGCAGTTCTTC. It encodes CSVDSLGWASGALSYNEQFF.

In its sample, this clone was seen once. Within the sample, other DNA sequences also encode this same CDR3. V usage is TRBV28 and J usage is TRBJ1-2, with TRBD1 matching 7 bases. CDR1 MDHEN and CDR2 SYDVKM come from the germline V gene. Trimming at V came to 2 bases and at J to 5 bases, leaving 5 bases not matched to a gene. The length of the CDR3 is 14 residues. The CDR3 region is CASSLGQGGYGYTF. CDR3 coding DNA: TGTGCCAGCAGTTTAGGCCAGGGGGGATATGGCTACACCTTC.

V is TRBV6-2 or TRBV6-3 and J is TRBJ1-2; TRBD1 is a possible D gene (5 bases). Germline loops: CDR1 MNHEY, CDR2 SVGEGT. V lost 4 bases to trimming and J lost 7 bases, with 13 bases between them. The CDR3 totals 13 residues. The CDR3 DNA reads as TGTGCCAGCAGTTCTGGCAGGGCGGCTGGCTACACCTTC. Translating it yields CASSSGRAAGYTF.

This clone was seen just once. The chain joins TRBV5-4 to TRBJ2-3, with D possibly TRBD2 on 5 matching bases. Between the trimmed V and J ends, which lost 0 bases and 10 bases, there was a span of 21 bases. The CDR3 contains 16 residues. Germline CDR1 and CDR2: SGHNT and YYREEE (reference sequence). This CDR3 reads CASSLGGGFPLVAQYF. The DNA for the CDR3 is TGTGCCAGCAGCTTGGGAGGAGGCTTCCCGCTGGTGGCGCAGTATTTT.

This chain uses TRBV9 with TRBJ1-1, with D perhaps TRBD1 (6 bases). The CDR3 runs to 15 residues. V shed 3 bases and J shed 1 base, with 13 bases lying between them. Germline V gene sequence: CDR1 SGDLS, CDR2 YYNGEE. CDR3 residues: CASSASTGKNTEAFF. CDR3 DNA sequence: TGTGCCAGCAGCGCGTCGACAGGCAAGAACACTGAAGCTTTCTTT.

The chain is built from TRBV7-9 and TRBJ2-7; D perhaps matches TRBD2 (6 bases). V lost 3 bases to trimming and J lost 0 bases, with 12 bases between them. CDR1 SEHNR and CDR2 FQNEAQ come from the germline V gene (reference sequence). The CDR3 length is 15 residues. CDR3 in DNA: TGTGCCAGCAGCTTCCCCAGGGACTCCTCCTACGAGCAGTACTTC. It codes for CASSFPRDSSYEQYF.

The chain recombines TRBV4-2 with TRBJ1-1; D ambiguous. V shed 4 bases and J shed 4 bases, with 10 bases lying between them. This CDR3 comprises 13 residues. Germline CDR1 and CDR2: LGHNA and YNFKEQ. DNA of the CDR3: TGTGCCAGCAGCCCCTTTGAGGGCACTGAAGCTTTCTTT. The encoded protein is CASSPFEGTEAFF.

This sequence joins TRBV27 and TRBJ2-1; maybe TRBD2 (6 bases). The ends were cut back, 4 bases at V and 4 bases at J, with 11 bases in the middle. The CDR3 sequence is 14 residues long. Germline lookup yields CDR1 MNHEY and CDR2 SMNVEV (reference sequence). The CDR3 region is CASSWREEYNEQFF. Here the CDR3 DNA reads TGTGCCAGCAGTTGGAGGGAGGAGTACAATGAGCAGTTCTTC.

This sequence joins TRBV24-1 and TRBJ2-3; D gene ambiguous. Trimming took off 4 bases at V and 3 bases at J, with 10 bases between the two ends. CDR3 length: 14 residues. The germline V gene has CDR1 KGHDR and CDR2 SFDVKD. This CDR3 reads CATSDPHVTDTQYF. The DNA for the CDR3 is TGTGCCACCAGTGACCCACACGTAACAGATACGCAGTATTTT.

This sequence joins TRBV10-1 and TRBJ1-5; the match to TRBD1 covers 7 bases. Germline lookup yields CDR1 WNHNN and CDR2 SYGVQD (reference sequence). CDR3 length equals 15 residues. V shed 4 bases and J 0 bases; nucleotides not matched to a gene: 3. CDR3 sequence reads: CASSGTGDSNQPQHF. The CDR3 nucleotides read TGCGCCAGCAGTGGAACAGGGGATAGCAATCAGCCCCAGCATTTT.

V gene TRBV2 combines with J gene TRBJ2-7; 10 bases map to TRBD1. CDR1 and CDR2 (germline): SNHLY, FYNNEI. V was pared by 5 bases and J by 6 bases, with 16 bases of the junction left unmatched. CDR3 length: 17 amino acids. Here the CDR3 DNA reads TGTGCCAGCAGTTCGGTAGCTGCTGGGACAGGGGTAGTCGAGCAGTACTTC. Its protein is CASSSVAAGTGVVEQYF.

The chain couples TRBV23-1 to TRBJ2-7; TRBD1 might be the D (5 bases). TRBV23-1 is reported as an ORF; its role is uncertain. Between the trimmed V and J ends, which lost 7 bases and 5 bases, there was a span of 9 bases. The CDR3 is 11 residues long. CDR3 DNA sequence: TGCGCCAGCATTCACAGGAACGAGCAGTACTTC. Its translation is CASIHRNEQYF.

This clone was seen only a few times. This chain uses TRBV7-2 with TRBJ1-3; D might be TRBD1 (5 bases). V lost 3 bases and J 7 bases, leaving 13 bases between the germline ends. Per germline, CDR1 SGHTA and CDR2 FQGNSA. The CDR3 extends over 14 amino acids. The CDR3 DNA follows: TGTGCCAGCAGCTTCGAAGGGGTTGGGAACACCATATATTTT. Its translation is CASSFEGVGNTIYF.

This chain connects TRBV4-1 to TRBJ1-1; D call uncertain. Trimming removed 0 bases from V and 1 base from J, with 6 bases in between. The V gene's germline CDR1 is MGHRA and CDR2 YSYEKL. The CDR3 spans 14 residues. DNA of the CDR3: TGCGCCAGCAGCCAAGATCCAGGGAACACTGAAGCTTTCTTT. It is translated as CASSQDPGNTEAFF.